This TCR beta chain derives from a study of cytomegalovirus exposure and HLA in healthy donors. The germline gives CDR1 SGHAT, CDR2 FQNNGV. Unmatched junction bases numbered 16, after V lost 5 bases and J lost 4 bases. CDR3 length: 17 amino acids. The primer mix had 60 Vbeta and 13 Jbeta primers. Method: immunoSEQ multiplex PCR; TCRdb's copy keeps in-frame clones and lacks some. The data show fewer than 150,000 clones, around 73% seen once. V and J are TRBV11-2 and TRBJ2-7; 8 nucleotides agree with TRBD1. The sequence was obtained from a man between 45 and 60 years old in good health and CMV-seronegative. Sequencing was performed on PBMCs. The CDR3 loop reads CASSDRQGNSGLYEQYF. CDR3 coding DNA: TGTGCCAGCAGCGACCGACAGGGGAATTCTGGTTTGTACGAGCAGTACTTC. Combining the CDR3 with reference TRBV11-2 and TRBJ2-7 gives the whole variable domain EAGVAQSPRYKIIEKRQSVAFWCNPISGHATLYWYQQILGQGPKLLIQFQNNGVVDDSQLPKDRFSAERLKGVDSTLKIQPAKLEDSAVYLCASSDRQGNSGLYEQYFGPGTRLTVT.